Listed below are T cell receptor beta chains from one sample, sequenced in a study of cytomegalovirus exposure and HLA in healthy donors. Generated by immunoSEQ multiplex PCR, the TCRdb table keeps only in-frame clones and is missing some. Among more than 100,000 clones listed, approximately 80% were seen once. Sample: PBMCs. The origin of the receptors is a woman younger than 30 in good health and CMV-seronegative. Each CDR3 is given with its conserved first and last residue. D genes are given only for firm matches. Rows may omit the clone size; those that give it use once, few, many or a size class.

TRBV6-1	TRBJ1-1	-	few	CASSETGNTEAFF	TGTGCCAGCAGTGAAACCGGGAACACTGAAGCTTTCTTT
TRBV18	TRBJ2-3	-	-	CASSPPGVPTQYF	TGTGCCAGCTCACCCCCCGGGGTTCCTACGCAGTATTTT
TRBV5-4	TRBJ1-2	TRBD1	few	CAGSKGAEPYGYTF	TGTGCCGGGTCCAAGGGGGCCGAACCCTATGGCTACACCTTC
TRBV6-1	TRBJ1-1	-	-	CASSLRGQGGTEAFF	TGTGCCAGCAGTCTACGTGGGCAGGGAGGCACCGAAGCTTTCTTT
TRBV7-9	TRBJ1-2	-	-	CASRTTGPYGYTF	TGTGCCAGCAGAACCACAGGCCCCTATGGCTACACCTTC
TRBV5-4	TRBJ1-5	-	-	CASSLEGGNQPQHF	TGTGCCAGCAGCTTGGAAGGGGGAAATCAGCCCCAGCATTTT
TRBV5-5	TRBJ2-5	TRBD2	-	CASRNRTSGRGETQYF	TGTGCCAGCAGAAATAGGACTAGCGGGAGAGGTGAGACCCAGTACTTC
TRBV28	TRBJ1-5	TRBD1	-	CASSYNRQGRGFNQPQHF	TGTGCCAGCAGTTATAATCGACAGGGGAGGGGCTTCAATCAGCCCCAGCATTTT
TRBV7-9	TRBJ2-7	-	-	CSSSLRAAGRDEQYF	TGTTCCAGCAGCTTACGAGCGGCAGGTAGGGACGAGCAGTACTTC
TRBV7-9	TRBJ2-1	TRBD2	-	CASSVRAGEEFF	TGTGCCAGCAGCGTAAGAGCGGGAGAGGAGTTCTTC
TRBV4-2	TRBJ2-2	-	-	CASSQGGLAGSVELFF	TGTGCCAGCAGCCAAGGGGGACTCGCGGGGTCCGTGGAGCTGTTTTTT
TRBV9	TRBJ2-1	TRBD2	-	CASSASLSGRVFF	TGTGCCAGCAGCGCCTCCCTTAGCGGGAGGGTGTTCTTC
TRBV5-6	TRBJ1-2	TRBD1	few	CASSLGGRHYGYTF	TGTGCCAGCAGCTTAGGGGGCCGGCACTATGGCTACACCTTC
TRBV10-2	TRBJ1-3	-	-	CASSESPYSGNTIYF	TGCGCCAGCAGTGAAAGCCCCTACTCTGGAAACACCATATATTTT
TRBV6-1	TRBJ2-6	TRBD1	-	CASRTGEANVLTF	TGTGCCAGCCGGACAGGGGAAGCCAACGTCCTGACTTTC
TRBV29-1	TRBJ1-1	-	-	CSVVSEFEAFF	TGCAGCGTTGTAAGCGAGTTTGAAGCTTTCTTT
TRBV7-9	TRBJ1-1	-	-	CASSPSGAPQAFF	TGTGCCAGCAGCCCCTCTGGGGCCCCTCAAGCTTTCTTT
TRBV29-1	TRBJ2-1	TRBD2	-	CSVGGRSGTYNEQFF	TGCAGCGTAGGCGGGAGGTCAGGCACCTACAATGAGCAGTTCTTC
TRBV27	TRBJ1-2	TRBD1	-	CASSSGTGARGYTF	TGTGCCAGCAGTTCGGGGACAGGGGCTCGCGGCTACACCTTC
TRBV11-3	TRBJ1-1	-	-	CASSKDGGITEAFF	TGTGCCAGCAGCAAAGACGGGGGGATCACTGAAGCTTTCTTT